A single sample gave rise to the 8 T cell receptor beta chains below, sequenced in a study of cytomegalovirus exposure and HLA in healthy donors. Primers for the PCR totalled 60 Vbeta and 13 Jbeta. This table comes from immunoSEQ multiplex PCR, and its TCRdb copy is limited to in-frame clones, with some not included. The sample has around 150,000 clones; around 63% are singletons. What was sequenced was PBMCs. Receptor source: a human donor in good health.

The rearrangement joins TRBV7-2 to TRBJ2-7; TRBD2 matches at 9 bases. J lost 5 bases, V lost 1 base, and 9 bases had no gene match. The CDR3 extends over 16 amino acids. The germline gives CDR1 SGHTA, CDR2 FQGNSA. The CDR3 region has the DNA TGTGCCAGCAGCTTAGGGGGCGGGAGGGCCTTTCACGAGCAGTACTTC. It is translated as CASSLGGGRAFHEQYF.

The rearrangement links TRBV9 to TRBJ2-3; D might be TRBD2 (6 bases). CDR1 and CDR2 from the germline V gene are SGDLS and YYNGEE. With 2 bases removed from V and 2 bases from J, the gap between germline ends came to 15 bases. The CDR3 has 16 residues. DNA for the CDR3: TGTGCCAGCAGCGTTCTTGCGGAGGGGTCCACAGATACGCAGTATTTT. Encoded protein: CASSVLAEGSTDTQYF.

This chain links TRBV4-1 with TRBJ2-5; 8 bases agree with TRBD2. Germline V gene sequence: CDR1 MGHRA, CDR2 YSYEKL. The trim removed 4 bases at V and 5 bases at J, leaving 12 bases unmatched. The CDR3 length is 16 residues. CDR3: CASSRRGAGVAETQYF. As DNA, the CDR3 is TGCGCCAGCAGCCGTAGGGGAGCGGGAGTCGCTGAGACCCAGTACTTC.

The chain is built from TRBV6-4 and TRBJ2-1; D may be TRBD2 (6 bases). V was cut by 10 bases and J by 15 bases, with 16 bases left in between. Germline V gene data show CDR1 as MRHNA and CDR2 as SNTAGT. This CDR3 has 10 amino acids. The CDR3 protein is CATSLARLFF. The CDR3 nucleotides read TGTGCCACCTCCCTAGCGAGGTTGTTCTTC.

V gene TRBV12-2 combines with J gene TRBJ1-5. TRBV12-2 is listed as a pseudogene. The CDR3 covers 14 residues. The CDR3 is CASRGPGSNQPQHF. For the CDR3, the DNA is TGTGCAAGTCGCGGCCCGGGAAGCAATCAGCCCCAGCATTTT.

The V gene is TRBV2, the J gene TRBJ2-7; 7 positions match TRBD2. Trimming cost V 1 base and J 9 bases; bases outside gene matches: 12. The CDR3 covers 15 residues. The germline CDR1 and CDR2 sequences are SNHLY and FYNNEI. The CDR3 DNA reads TGTGCCAGCAGTGAAGAGGTAGTAGCGGGCCTACGGCAGTACTTC. Protein sequence: CASSEEVVAGLRQYF.

The gene calls are TRBV7-8 and TRBJ2-1; a weak D match, TRBD1 (6 bases). V was clipped by 3 bases and J by 2 bases, with 8 bases between them. Germline V lookup: CDR1 SGHVS, CDR2 FQNEAQ. The CDR3 sequence is 14 residues long. The CDR3 protein is CASSFGQTYNEQFF. For the CDR3, the DNA is TGTGCCAGCAGCTTCGGACAGACCTACAATGAGCAGTTCTTC.

The chain joins TRBV5-1 to TRBJ1-3, with D uncertain. V was shortened by 4 bases and J by 5 bases, with 10 bases between the two germline ends. The V gene's germline CDR1 is SGHRS and CDR2 YFSETQ. This CDR3 has 13 amino acids. The CDR3, as DNA: TGCGCCAGCAGCCCGGAAACTAGAAACACCATATATTTT. It codes for CASSPETRNTIYF.